The 16 T cell receptor beta chains below come from one sample, sequenced in a study of sequential checkpoint blockade in melanoma. This sample's treatment: randomized to nivolumab then ipilimumab (arm A) or the reverse (arm B). Only in-frame clones appear in the TCRdb table, and some are missing; sequencing was by immunoSEQ multiplex PCR. The sample shows 13,000 or so clones, roughly 25% of them seen only once. The sample consisted of tumor tissue (inferred from file names), taken from a patient given nivolumab and ipilimumab in sequence. The receptors were sampled from a human donor with melanoma.

This clone has at least ten counts. The chain uses TRBV11-3 and TRBJ1-6; possible D gene TRBD1, 6 bases. Germline lookup yields CDR1 SGHNT and CDR2 YENEEA. The CDR3 length is 14 residues. V lost 6 bases to trimming and J lost 7 bases, with 13 bases between them. The DNA of the CDR3 is TGTGCCAGCAGGCGGGGGGCGGGGAATTCACCCCTCCACTTT. Translation gives CASRRGAGNSPLHF.

This sequence joins TRBV28 and TRBJ2-7, with 10 bases lining up with TRBD1. The germline CDR1 and CDR2 sequences are MDHEN and SYDVKM. With 5 bases clipped from V and 3 bases from J, the junction kept 13 bases outside the gene matches. The CDR3 sequence is 17 residues long. Here the CDR3 DNA reads TGTGCCAGCAGTCAAGTATCTCCCGGGACAGGGGACTACGAGCAGTACTTC. Translation: CASSQVSPGTGDYEQYF.

V usage is TRBV18 and J usage is TRBJ1-1; D is perhaps TRBD1 (6 bases). The V gene lost 0 bases and the J gene lost 1 base, with 9 bases spanning the gap. The CDR3 extends over 15 amino acids. Germline-derived CDR1 and CDR2 are KGHSH and LQKENI. CDR3 in amino acids: CASSPPRGWNTEAFF. In DNA form, the CDR3 reads TGTGCCAGCTCACCACCGAGGGGGTGGAACACTGAAGCTTTCTTT.

This clone was detected a few times. The rearrangement joins TRBV28 to TRBJ2-5; 7 bases are shared with TRBD1. Germline CDR1 is MDHEN and CDR2 is SYDVKM. The CDR3 runs to 15 residues. Trimming at V came to 6 bases and at J to 5 bases, leaving 12 bases not matched to a gene. CDR3 protein: CASSSPQGPTETQYF. Written as DNA, the CDR3 is TGTGCCAGCAGCTCCCCACAGGGGCCTACGGAGACCCAGTACTTC.

This clone has a handful of counts. The rearrangement uses TRBV6-8 and TRBJ2-5; 12 bases align to TRBD2. In germline, CDR1 is MNHGY, CDR2 SAAAGT. Germline trimming cut 6 bases from V and 5 bases from J; bases unmatched to any gene: 10. CDR3 length: 16 amino acids. The CDR3 bases are TGTGCCAGCAGAAAGACTAGCGGGGGCCGAAGGGAGACCCAGTACTTC. Protein product: CASRKTSGGRRETQYF.

V and J are TRBV10-2 and TRBJ1-1, with D maybe TRBD1 (6 bases). The CDR3 contains 16 residues. Germline assignment: CDR1 WSHSY and CDR2 SAAADI. The germline V and J ends were trimmed by 1 base and 2 bases, with 14 bases remaining between them. CDR3 bases: TGCGCCAGCAGTGAGTACAGGGCCGTATTAAACACTGAAGCTTTCTTT. It is translated as CASSEYRAVLNTEAFF.

In this sample, this clone turned up many times. One base separates it from a far larger clone, so it is likely a read error. This rearrangement joins TRBV10-2 to TRBJ1-1, with 7 positions matching TRBD1. Germline lookup yields CDR1 WSHSY and CDR2 SAAADI. The J segment lost 4 bases and the V segment lost 5 bases, leaving 4 bases of the junction unmatched. The CDR3 runs 13 residues. The CDR3 coding sequence is TGCGCCAGCAGTTACTCAGGGGGCACTGAAGCTTTCTTT. Translated, it gives CASSYSGGTEAFF.

The chain uses TRBV19 and TRBJ2-6; tentatively, D is TRBD1 (6 bases). Germline V CDR1 and CDR2: LNHDA, SQIVND (reference sequence). Trimming left V 3 bases short and J 6 bases short, with 27 bases between. This CDR3 contains 20 residues. The CDR3 DNA is TGTGCCAGTAGTATTACAGGGACGCTCAAGGGCCTCCTGTCGGCCAACGTCCTGACTTTC. This encodes CASSITGTLKGLLSANVLTF.

This clone was detected once. The chain is built from TRBV14 and TRBJ2-7; D call uncertain. The CDR3 loop spans 13 amino acids. The germline V and J ends were trimmed by 1 base and 2 bases, with 6 bases remaining between them. Germline V gene lookup returns CDR1 SGHDN and CDR2 FVKESK. The CDR3 nucleotides are TGTGCCAGCAGCCAAGGAGTTGCCTACGAGCAGTACGTC. This encodes CASSQGVAYEQYV.

This clone has just a few counts. The gene calls are TRBV6-8 and TRBJ1-3; D remains ambiguous. This CDR3 spans 14 amino acids. Trimming left V 10 bases short and J 0 bases short, with 13 bases between. Germline assignment: CDR1 MNHGY and CDR2 SAAAGT. Written as DNA, the CDR3 is TGTGCCATCACCGAAGGAGTCTCTGGAAACACCATATATTTT. It translates to CAITEGVSGNTIYF.

The genes are TRBV28 and TRBJ1-5; no reliable D call. Germline CDR1 and CDR2: MDHEN and SYDVKM. Trimming took off 6 bases at V and 2 bases at J, with 14 bases between the two ends. The CDR3 extends over 15 amino acids. This CDR3 is CASRNTRGGNQPQHF. Here the CDR3 DNA reads TGTGCCAGCAGGAACACACGGGGAGGCAATCAGCCCCAGCATTTT.

The J gene is TRBJ2-1, the V gene TRBV19; TRBD1 might be the D (6 bases). The CDR3 contains 16 residues. Germline-derived CDR1 and CDR2 are LNHDA and SQIVND (reference sequence). Between the trimmed V and J ends, which lost 2 bases and 9 bases, there was a span of 20 bases. The CDR3 nucleotides are TGTGCCAGTAGTATACATACCTTGACAGGTGGTCGTGAGCAGTTCTTC. Protein product: CASSIHTLTGGREQFF. The complete variable domain, with remaining parts taken from reference TRBV19 and TRBJ2-1, reads DGGITQSPKYLFRKEGQNVTLSCEQNLNHDAMYWYRQDPGQGLRLIYYSQIVNDFQKGDIAEGYSVSREKKESFPLTVTSAQKNPTAFYLCASSIHTLTGGREQFFGPGTRLTVL.

This rearrangement joins TRBV6-8 to TRBJ1-5; TRBD1 is a possible D gene (5 bases). Trimming shortened V by 6 bases and J by 9 bases, and 12 bases separated the two germline ends. From germline, CDR1 is MNHGY and CDR2 SAAAGT. The CDR3 extends over 12 amino acids. The chain's CDR3 is CASRTQGGPQHF. The DNA for the CDR3 is TGTGCCAGCAGGACCCAGGGTGGGCCCCAGCATTTT.

In the case of this clone: One junction end disagrees with the germline gene, perhaps due to a read error. This chain links TRBV15 with TRBJ1-1; the D gene is possibly TRBD1 (5 bases). In germline, CDR1 is LNHNV, CDR2 YYDKDF (reference sequence). The length of the CDR3 is 14 residues. The chain's CDR3 is CATTRGAHRTEAFF. In DNA, the CDR3 is TGTGCCACCACCAGAGGGGCCCACCGCACTGAAGCTTTCTTT.

This clone was seen a single time. This sequence joins TRBV19 and TRBJ1-5; D is uncertain. Germline V gives CDR1 LNHDA, CDR2 SQIVND (reference sequence). The CDR3 consists of 12 residues. V was shortened by 3 bases and J by 6 bases, with 6 bases between the two germline ends. The CDR3 loop is CASSMFGQPQHF. The CDR3 bases are TGTGCCAGTAGTATGTTCGGTCAGCCCCAGCATTTT.

The sample holds a few counts of this clone. This chain joins TRBV5-1 and TRBJ2-7; 9 bases fit TRBD2. Germline lookup yields CDR1 SGHRS and CDR2 YFSETQ. V shed 1 base and J 4 bases; nucleotides not matched to a gene: 3. The CDR3 length is 14 residues. As DNA, the CDR3 is TGCGCCAGCAGCTTGACGACTAGCGGATACGAGCAGTACTTC. Protein sequence: CASSLTTSGYEQYF.